Here is one T cell receptor (beta chain) with its context. Assay used: immunoSEQ multiplex PCR; TCRdb lists only in-frame clones, some missing. This table holds about 180,000 clones, approximately 86% found once. This record belongs to a study of cytomegalovirus exposure and HLA in healthy donors. Study as a whole: Later analysis reported that the roughly 120 validation repertoires shared the platform of the approximately 690 first-cohort repertoires.

Trimming removed 3 bases from V and 0 bases from J, with 9 bases in between. Germline V gives CDR1 KGHSH, CDR2 LQKENI. The CDR3 length is 16 residues. The sequence was collected from a man between 18 and 29 years old in good health and CMV-seropositive. This sequence joins TRBV18 and TRBJ2-6, with no clear D. The sequenced material came from PBMCs. This chain's CDR3 is CASSPYRFSGANVLTF. The DNA for the CDR3 is TGTGCCAGCTCACCGTATAGATTCTCTGGGGCCAACGTCCTGACTTTC.